The TCR beta chain described here comes from a study of identical twins. Study-wide points: Insertions ran lower in abundant cord blood beta clonotypes, though not in memory repertoires.

This clonotype was detected only a few times. The target antigen is unknown. Using its own MiXCR run on the 5' RACE reads, TCRdb lists one record per CDR3 protein. The sample holds some 330,000 distinct CDR3 sequences; 9% to 10% are singletons and the top ten take under 10%. Germline V gene lookup returns CDR1 SGHNT and CDR2 YENEEA. The CDR3 has 14 amino acids. V shed 8 bases and J 6 bases; nucleotides not matched to a gene: 8. This TCR derives from a woman aged 50 to 60 in good health. Sequences were obtained from naive T cells sorted from blood. The chain uses TRBV11-3 and TRBJ2-1; 9 positions match TRBD2. Written as DNA, the CDR3 is TGTGCCAGCGTTACGGGACTAGCTCCCAATGAGCAGTTCTTC. Translating gives CASVTGLAPNEQFF.